Each of the 11 T cell receptor beta chains below was sequenced from the same sample in a study of T cells in women clearing cervical HPV infection. Repertoires were generated with immunoSEQ multiplex PCR, while TCRdb's copy carries only in-frame clones and drops some. The sample table sets out about 29,000 clones. What was sequenced was blood buffy coat. These receptors were taken from a woman between 18 and 75 years old with a cervical HPV16 infection that either progressed to CIN3+ or cleared (not recorded which).

On this clone itself: The read falls 3 residues short of the CDR3 end, and the missing part is taken from the germline J gene. This chain uses TRBV6-4 with TRBJ2-1; 8 bases match TRBD2. In germline, CDR1 is MRHNA, CDR2 SNTAGT. With V trimmed by 0 bases and J by 5 bases, 6 bases remained unmatched. The CDR3 totals 16 residues. Here the CDR3 reads CASSDSASGPNNEQFF. The CDR3 bases that were read are TGTGCCAGCAGTGACTCGGCTAGCGGGCCTAACAATGAG.

Notes on this clone: The CDR3 is cut off 3 residues early in the read; its end comes from the germline J gene. The chain recombines TRBV29-1 with TRBJ2-5; no firm D call. Per germline, CDR1 SQVTM and CDR2 ANQGSEA. The CDR3 runs to 12 residues. V lost 3 bases and J lost 2, with 7 bases in between. The CDR3 sequence is CSVDRSQETQYF. The covered CDR3 bases are TGCAGCGTTGACAGGAGTCAAGAGACC. Filled out from reference TRBV29-1 and TRBJ2-5, the complete variable domain reads SAVISQKPSRDICQRGTSLTIQCQVDSQVTMMFWYRQQPGQSLTLIATANQGSEATYESGFVIDKFPISRPNLTFSTLTVSNMSPEDSSIYLCSVDRSQETQYFGPGTRLLVL.

Remarks on this clone: The read finishes 3 residues shy of the CDR3 end, and the germline J gene is used to complete it. The chain combines TRBV23-1 with TRBJ2-1; 13 bases are a match to TRBD2. TRBV23-1 is treated as an ORF (open reading frame) with a function not yet certain. V shed 1 base and J 0 bases; nucleotides not matched to a gene: 12. This CDR3 has 21 residues. This chain's CDR3 is CASSQYQTSGRASISYNEQFF. The DNA read from the CDR3 is TGCGCCAGCAGTCAATACCAAACTAGCGGGAGGGCCTCTATCTCCTACAATGAG.

With regard to this clone: The CDR3 end lies 3 residues beyond the end of the read and is filled in from the germline J gene. The rearrangement joins TRBV12-5 to TRBJ1-4; 7 nucleotides agree with TRBD1. V was clipped by 2 bases and J by 4 bases; unmatched bases: 7. Germline V lookup: CDR1 LGHNT, CDR2 FRNRAP. The CDR3 sequence is 16 residues long. This chain's CDR3 is CASGLPQGQSNEKLFF. Partial CDR3 DNA: TGTGCTAGTGGTTTGCCTCAGGGACAGAGTAATGAAAAA. The full variable domain, with the rest looked up from reference TRBV12-5 and TRBJ1-4, is DARVTQTPRHKVTEMGQEVTMRCQPILGHNTVFWYRQTMMQGLELLAYFRNRAPLDDSGMPKDRFSAEMPDATLATLKIQPSEPRDSAVYFCASGLPQGQSNEKLFFGSGTQLSVL.

Notes on this clone: With the read ending 3 residues before the CDR3 end, the germline J gene is used to fill in that end. The chain recombines TRBV11-3 with TRBJ2-1; D is perhaps TRBD1 (6 bases). The CDR3 sequence is 14 residues long. The germline CDR1 and CDR2 sequences are SGHNT and YENEEA. V dropped 0 bases and J dropped 4 bases, with 7 bases sitting between them. The CDR3 region is CASSLDQGYNEQFF. The DNA read from the CDR3 is TGTGCCAGCAGCTTAGATCAGGGGTACAATGAG.

Regarding this clone: The DNA ends 3 residues before the CDR3 does, and the rest of the CDR3 is filled in from the germline J gene. V gene TRBV20-1 combines with J gene TRBJ2-1; weak D call: TRBD2 (6 bases). The CDR3 loop spans 13 amino acids. CDR1 is DFQATT, CDR2 SNEGSKA, per germline (reference sequence). Trimming took 5 bases from V and 8 from J, leaving 16 bases between them. The CDR3 reads CSARRAGFDEQFF. CDR3 DNA (partial): TGCAGTGCTCGGAGGGCGGGGTTCGATGAG.

A note on this clone: The read terminates 3 residues before the CDR3 end, so the remaining end is supplied by the germline J gene. The chain combines TRBV29-1 with TRBJ1-1; D gene ambiguous. The germline V gene encodes CDR1 SQVTM and CDR2 ANQGSEA. The CDR3 covers 13 residues. The V and J ends lost 0 bases and 5 bases respectively, with 10 bases between them. This CDR3 reads CSVEDVTRTEAFF. The CDR3 bases that were read are TGCAGCGTTGAAGACGTGACAAGGACTGAA.

A note on this clone: From the germline J gene comes the end of the CDR3, since the read stops 3 residues before it. This chain uses TRBV29-1 with TRBJ2-7; 9 nucleotides match TRBD1. The trim removed 0 bases at V and 5 bases at J, leaving 8 bases unmatched. Per germline, CDR1 SQVTM and CDR2 ANQGSEA. The CDR3 totals 15 residues. Incomplete CDR3 DNA: TGCAGCGTTGAAGATCAAGGGACAGGGCACCACGAG. This encodes CSVEDQGTGHHE. The CDR3 reads in full as CSVEDQGTGHHEQYF.

About this clone: The read comes to an end 3 residues before the CDR3 does, leaving the germline J gene to fill in the end. The chain employs TRBV7-2 and TRBJ1-1; D is possibly TRBD1 (6 bases). CDR3 length: 13 residues. Germline CDR1 reads SGHTA; CDR2 reads FQGNSA. V lost 4 bases to trimming and J lost 6 bases, with 12 bases between them. CDR3 region: CASSSGVIAEAFF. The CDR3 DNA, read in part, is TGTGCCAGCAGCTCAGGGGTTATCGCTGAA.

The sequenced CDR3 bases are TGTGCCAGTAGTACGGGGCGACTAGCGGGAGGGGACGAC. Its protein product is CASSTGRLAGGDD. Given in full, the CDR3 is CASSTGRLAGGDDYTF. This rearrangement joins TRBV19 to TRBJ1-2; possible D gene TRBD1, 5 bases. The read ends 3 residues early relative to the CDR3; the germline J gene fills the gap. CDR1 and CDR2 (germline): LNHDA, SQIVND (reference sequence). The CDR3 totals 16 residues.

Comments on this clone: Read data end 3 residues before the CDR3 end; the end is taken from the germline J gene. The V and J genes are TRBV2 and TRBJ1-2; the match to TRBD1 covers 7 bases. Unmatched junction bases numbered 8, after V lost 6 bases and J lost 4 bases. The CDR3 covers 14 residues. Germline values: CDR1 SNHLY, CDR2 FYNNEI. This CDR3 is CASRASQGLYGYTF. The sequenced part of the CDR3 DNA is TGTGCCAGCAGGGCCTCACAGGGGCTCTATGGC.